The rows below give T cell receptor beta chains drawn from one sample of a study of beta chain features in type 1 diabetes. Using immunoSEQ multiplex PCR, the repertoire was profiled, and TCRdb retains in-frame clones only, with some absent. In the table there are about 740,000 clones, 13% of which are singletons. Sequences were obtained from naive CD4+ T cells from blood. The receptors were gathered from a man between 18 and 35 years old with type 1 diabetes. CDR3s include the opening cysteine and the closing phenylalanine or tryptophan. A D gene is named only where the DNA matches it firmly. Size tells how often a clone was seen (once, few, many) or the class of an expanded clone, and some rows leave it out.

V gene	J gene	D gene	clone size	CDR3 protein	CDR3 DNA
TRBV7-6	TRBJ2-5	.	few	CASSTRETQYF	TGTGCCAGCAGCACCCGGGAGACCCAGTACTTC
TRBV7-2	TRBJ2-3	TRBD1	.	CASSLGFRGNTDTQYF	TGTGCCAGCAGCTTAGGATTCAGGGGGAACACAGATACGCAGTATTTT
TRBV4-2	TRBJ2-5	.	.	CASSQFAAGYQETQYF	TGTGCCAGCAGCCAATTTGCGGCGGGGTATCAAGAGACCCAGTACTTC
TRBV11-1	TRBJ2-3	.	.	CASSSAGGTDTQYF	TGTGCCAGCAGCTCCGCTGGGGGCACAGATACGCAGTATTTT
TRBV20-1	TRBJ1-1	.	few	CSARQFPEAFF	TGCAGTGCTAGACAATTCCCTGAAGCTTTCTTT
TRBV2	TRBJ1-2	TRBD1	.	CASSWTGNYGYTF	TGTGCCAGCAGTTGGACAGGGAACTATGGCTACACCTTC
TRBV29-1	TRBJ1-2	.	few	CSVDPGERYGYTF	TGCAGCGTTGACCCGGGAGAGCGGTATGGCTACACCTTC
TRBV30	TRBJ2-7	TRBD1	.	CAYQSQGVYEQYF	TGTGCCTACCAGTCACAGGGGGTCTACGAGCAGTACTTC
TRBV30	TRBJ2-4	.	few	CAGGPDLAKNIQYF	TGTGCCGGGGGGCCGGACCTAGCCAAAAACATTCAGTACTTC
TRBV7-2	TRBJ1-5	.	.	CASSSSRAPWPQHF	TGTGCCAGCAGCTCCTCACGGGCCCCTTGGCCCCAGCATTTT
TRBV27	TRBJ1-2	.	few	CASSPTDDRVYGYTF	TGTGCCAGCAGTCCGACGGACGACAGAGTCTATGGCTACACCTTC
TRBV5-1	TRBJ2-7	TRBD1	few	CASSLALTLEGQTFRYEQYF	TGCGCCAGCAGCTTGGCTCTGACCCTTGAGGGACAGACCTTCCGCTACGAGCAGTACTTC
TRBV19	TRBJ2-2	.	.	CASSTGKVRNTGELFF	TGTGCCAGTAGTACAGGGAAAGTGCGGAACACCGGGGAGCTGTTTTTT
TRBV12-5	TRBJ2-1	.	.	CASGLGLTYNEQFF	TGTGCTAGTGGTTTGGGCCTAACTTACAATGAGCAGTTCTTC
TRBV27	TRBJ2-5	TRBD1	few	CASSLSRQGQETQYF	TGTGCCAGCAGTTTATCCCGACAGGGCCAAGAGACCCAGTACTTC
TRBV27	TRBJ1-1	.	.	CASSFLPGARKTEAFF	TGTGCCAGCAGTTTCCTACCAGGGGCCCGGAAAACTGAAGCTTTCTTT